Detailed here is one TCR beta chain. The target antigen is unknown. CDR3 length: 13 amino acids. In germline, CDR1 is SEHNR, CDR2 FQNEAQ (reference sequence). V was shortened by 8 bases and J by 7 bases, with 12 bases between the two germline ends. Using RNA transcripts as the source, TCR beta CDR3 regions were amplified. Carried out on the TCR CDR3, a first-round RT-PCR used the HTBI primer set. TCRdb fed the multiplex PCR reads into MiXCR, producing one record per CDR3 protein. Of hundreds of thousands of distinct CDR3 sequences in the sample, 20% are singletons; the top ten hold around 50%. These data belong to a study of T cells in Graves' hyperthyroidism and ophthalmopathy. Regarding the study as a whole: In simple terms, a model built on 13 V-J features told ophthalmopathy apart from stable hyperthyroidism.

Specimen: blood. The rearrangement joins TRBV7-9 to TRBJ1-6; unclear D gene. This clonotype originated in a man aged 35 to 55 with Graves' ophthalmopathy. The CDR3 nucleotides are TGTGCCAGCTCCCAAGTGCCCAATTCACCCCTCCACTTT. The encoded protein is CASSQVPNSPLHF. The whole variable domain, remainder taken from reference TRBV7-9 and TRBJ1-6, is DTGVSQNPRHKITKRGQNVTFRCDPISEHNRLYWYRQTLGQGPEFLTYFQNEAQLEKSRLLSDRFSAERPKGSFSTLEIQRTEQGDSAMYLCASSQVPNSPLHFGNGTRLTVT.